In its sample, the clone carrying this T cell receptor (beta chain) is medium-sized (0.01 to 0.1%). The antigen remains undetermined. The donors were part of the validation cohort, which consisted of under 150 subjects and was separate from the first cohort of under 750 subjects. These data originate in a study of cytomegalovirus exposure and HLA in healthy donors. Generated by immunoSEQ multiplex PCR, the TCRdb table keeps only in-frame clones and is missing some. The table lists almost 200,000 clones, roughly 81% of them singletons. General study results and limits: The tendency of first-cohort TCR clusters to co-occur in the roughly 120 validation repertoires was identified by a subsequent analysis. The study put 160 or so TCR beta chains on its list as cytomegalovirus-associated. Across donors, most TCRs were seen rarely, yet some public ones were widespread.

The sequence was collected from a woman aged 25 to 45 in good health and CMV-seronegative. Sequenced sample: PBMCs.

CDR3 sequence reads: CASSPPGTNYGYTF. CDR3 in DNA: TGTGCCAGCAGTCCTCCCGGGACTAACTATGGCTACACCTTC. The chain carries TRBV27 and TRBJ1-2; the D is unclear. V was clipped by 5 bases and J by 0 bases, with 10 bases between them. The CDR3 spans 14 residues. Germline CDR1 MNHEY, CDR2 SMNVEV (reference sequence).